The 32 T cell receptor beta chains in this list originate from one sample, sequenced in a study of T cell changes during pregnancy in multiple sclerosis. Some clones are missing from TCRdb's copy, which holds only in-frame ones; the method was immunoSEQ multiplex PCR. The profile shows approximately 90,000 clones, roughly 92% of them singletons. Here the sequenced sample was peripheral blood, taken after pregnancy. The receptors shown here come from a female donor with multiple sclerosis, enrolled in a pregnancy study.

J is TRBJ1-1 and V is TRBV2; 11 nucleotides align to TRBD1. CDR3 length: 14 residues. J gave up 10 bases and V 8 bases, and 12 bases lay outside the gene matches. Looked up from germline, CDR1 is SNHLY and CDR2 is FYNNEI. For the CDR3, the DNA is TGTGCCAGCGCAAGAGGACAGGGGGCCTTTGTAGCTTTCTTT. Translation gives CASARGQGAFVAFF.

The chain has TRBV6-6 and TRBJ1-1, with D possibly matching TRBD1 (6 bases). Germline V lookup: CDR1 MNHNY, CDR2 SVGAGI (reference sequence). V was trimmed by 5 bases and J by 1 base, leaving 14 bases between them. The CDR3 length is 15 residues. The CDR3 sequence: CASSGPGHKNTEAFF. The CDR3 DNA follows: TGTGCCAGCAGTGGTCCGGGACATAAGAACACTGAAGCTTTCTTT.

The chain employs TRBV9 and TRBJ2-1; 10 nucleotides agree with TRBD2. The V segment lost 4 bases and the J segment 10 bases; nucleotides outside the gene matches: 5. This CDR3 has 13 amino acids. Germline CDR1 and CDR2: SGDLS and YYNGEE. CDR3 coding DNA: TGTGCCAGCAGCACGGGACTAGCGCGGGAGCAGTTCTTC. Translation: CASSTGLAREQFF.

The chain joins TRBV30 to TRBJ1-5; a weak D match, TRBD1 (6 bases). V was clipped by 0 bases and J by 10 bases, with 19 bases between them. CDR3 length: 15 amino acids. Germline CDR1 is GTSNPN and CDR2 is SVGIG (reference sequence). DNA of the CDR3: TGTGCCTGGAGTGTACAGGTGGGGACACTGGTACCCCAGCATTTT. It codes for CAWSVQVGTLVPQHF.

The chain is built from TRBV5-1 and TRBJ1-2; 7 nucleotides line up with TRBD1. The junction had 13 bases not matched to a gene; V was cut back by 4 bases and J by 1 base. The CDR3 covers 17 residues. The V gene's germline CDR1 is SGHRS and CDR2 YFSETQ. The CDR3 loop reads CASSRGTANPLNYGYTF. The CDR3 DNA sequence: TGCGCCAGCAGCCGGGGGACAGCGAACCCACTTAACTATGGCTACACCTTC.

The chain carries TRBV19 and TRBJ1-1, with D perhaps TRBD1 (5 bases). Germline lookup yields CDR1 LNHDA and CDR2 SQIVND (reference sequence). The V and J ends lost 10 bases and 1 base respectively, with 13 bases between them. The CDR3 totals 13 residues. The CDR3 is CATHSTENTEAFF. The CDR3 DNA reads TGTGCCACCCACTCGACAGAGAACACTGAAGCTTTCTTT. The full variable domain, with the rest looked up from reference TRBV19 and TRBJ1-1, is DGGITQSPKYLFRKEGQNVTLSCEQNLNHDAMYWYRQDPGQGLRLIYYSQIVNDFQKGDIAEGYSVSREKKESFPLTVTSAQKNPTAFYLCATHSTENTEAFFGQGTRLTVV.

The J gene is TRBJ2-7, the V gene TRBV7-6; possibly TRBD1 for D (7 bases). Germline CDR1 and CDR2: SGHVS and FNYEAQ. Trimming stripped 1 base from V and 2 bases from J, with 18 bases between. This CDR3 is 17 amino acids long. The CDR3: CASSLETAGGPTYEQYF. CDR3 nucleotides: TGTGCCAGCAGCTTAGAGACGGCAGGGGGGCCCACCTACGAGCAGTACTTC.

The chain recombines TRBV18 with TRBJ1-3, with D uncertain. The CDR3 spans 13 residues. Germline CDR1 and CDR2: KGHSH and LQKENI. Trimming took off 6 bases at V and 2 bases at J, with 8 bases between the two ends. As DNA, the CDR3 is TGTGCCAGCTCCAAGGGAGCTGGAAACACCATATATTTT. This translates into CASSKGAGNTIYF.

This rearrangement joins TRBV19 to TRBJ2-2; 9 bases agree with TRBD1. The length of the CDR3 is 19 residues. Germline V CDR1 and CDR2: LNHDA, SQIVND (reference sequence). The junction had 19 bases not matched to a gene; V was cut back by 5 bases and J by 6 bases. CDR3 in amino acids: CASSSDGTGLLLGSGELFF. CDR3 bases: TGTGCCAGTAGTTCCGATGGGACAGGGTTACTTCTGGGGTCCGGGGAGCTGTTTTTT.

The CDR3 here is CAWRRTGGGGANVLTF. The CDR3 bases are TGTGCCTGGAGAAGGACAGGGGGCGGCGGGGCCAACGTCCTGACTTTC. V usage is TRBV30 and J usage is TRBJ2-6; 11 positions agree with TRBD1. V shed 3 bases, J shed 4 bases, and the junction held 5 bases outside the gene matches. The V gene's germline CDR1 is GTSNPN and CDR2 SVGIG (reference sequence). This CDR3 region has 16 residues. The full variable domain, its missing parts supplied by reference TRBV30 and TRBJ2-6, is SQTIHQWPATLVQPVGSPLSLECTVEGTSNPNLYWYRQAAGRGLQLLFYSVGIGQISSEVPQNLSASRPQDRQFILSSKKLLLSDSGFYLCAWRRTGGGGANVLTFGAGSRLTVL.

This chain links TRBV7-9 with TRBJ2-5, with TRBD2 matching over 11 bases. The germline gives CDR1 SEHNR, CDR2 FQNEAQ (reference sequence). V lost 5 bases to trimming and J lost 5 bases; unmatched junction nucleotides: 7. The CDR3 is 15 residues long. The CDR3 protein is CASSQPTSGMETQYF. Here the CDR3 DNA reads TGTGCCAGCAGCCAACCGACTAGCGGGATGGAGACCCAGTACTTC.

In this sample, this clone turned up once. V is TRBV29-1 and J is TRBJ1-2; D unclear. Germline-derived CDR1 and CDR2 are SQVTM and ANQGSEA. V lost 5 bases and J 4 bases, leaving 11 bases between the germline ends. The CDR3 sequence is 12 residues long. The CDR3 protein is CSVLEGSYGYTF. CDR3 nucleotide sequence: TGCAGCGTTCTTGAGGGTTCCTATGGCTACACCTTC.

The chain is built from TRBV5-5 and TRBJ1-5; 8 nucleotides match TRBD1. CDR3 length: 17 amino acids. The V gene end was trimmed by 0 bases and the J gene end by 5 bases; junction bases not matched to a gene: 10. Per germline, CDR1 SGHKS and CDR2 YYEKEE (reference sequence). The CDR3, as DNA: TGTGCCAGCAGCTTGGGCTGGGGACAGGTCAACTATCAGCCCCAGCATTTT. Amino acid sequence: CASSLGWGQVNYQPQHF.

The count of this clone is one. This chain uses TRBV30 with TRBJ1-2; D perhaps matches TRBD1 (5 bases). Germline CDR1 GTSNPN, CDR2 SVGIG (reference sequence). V lost 0 bases and J lost 6, with 11 bases in between. This CDR3 comprises 13 residues. DNA for the CDR3: TGTGCCTGGAGTGTTCTCAGGGTCGATGGCTACACCTTC. It codes for CAWSVLRVDGYTF.

This chain connects TRBV11-2 to TRBJ1-5, with a possible D match to TRBD1 (6 bases). The CDR3 contains 15 residues. Trimming removed 0 bases at V and 9 bases at J, with 15 bases between. CDR1 is SGHAT, CDR2 FQNNGV, per germline. The CDR3 sequence: CASSLDFAGAGPQHF. CDR3 coding DNA: TGTGCCAGCAGCTTAGATTTCGCGGGGGCGGGGCCCCAGCATTTT.

CDR3 DNA sequence: TGTGCCAGCTTTCGGGGTTCTGGCTACACCTTC. This codes for CASFRGSGYTF. The rearrangement joins TRBV6-5 to TRBJ1-2; D remains unclear. Trimming cost V 8 bases and J 7 bases, with 11 bases left between them. CDR1 is MNHEY, CDR2 SVGAGI, per germline. The CDR3 totals 11 residues.

In DNA form, the CDR3 reads TGTGCCAGCAGGGTGACAGATGCTAACTATGGCTACACCTTC. It codes for CASRVTDANYGYTF. The chain recombines TRBV6-1 with TRBJ1-2; possible D gene TRBD1, 5 bases. V was trimmed by 6 bases and J by 0 bases, leaving 11 bases between them. Germline CDR1 MNHNS, CDR2 SASEGT. The CDR3 is 14 residues long.

The gene calls are TRBV2 and TRBJ1-5; D is ambiguous. This CDR3 has 16 residues. The V and J ends lost 2 bases and 0 bases respectively, with 11 bases between them. Germline CDR1 and CDR2: SNHLY and FYNNEI. In nucleotides, the CDR3 is TGTGCCAGCAGTGAATGGGAGGGTTATAGCAATCAGCCCCAGCATTTT. Translated: CASSEWEGYSNQPQHF.

J is TRBJ2-3 and V is TRBV11-3; 10 bases are a match to TRBD2. V was pared by 6 bases and J by 6 bases, with 6 bases of the junction left unmatched. The CDR3 has 14 residues. CDR1 and CDR2 from the germline V gene are SGHNT and YENEEA. The DNA for the CDR3 is TGTGCCAGCAGTTCTAGCGGGAGTCAGGATACGCAGTATTTT. This sequence encodes CASSSSGSQDTQYF. Looking up the rest from reference TRBV11-3 and TRBJ2-3 gives the full variable domain: EAGVVQSPRYKIIEKKQPVAFWCNPISGHNTLYWYLQNLGQGPELLIRYENEEAVDDSQLPKDRFSAERLKGVDSTLKIQPAELGDSAVYLCASSSSGSQDTQYFGPGTRLTVL.

A single count supports this clone. This rearrangement joins TRBV5-1 to TRBJ2-7, with D possibly being TRBD1 (6 bases). This CDR3 region has 16 residues. The germline gives CDR1 SGHRS, CDR2 YFSETQ. Trimming removed 2 bases at V and 0 bases at J, with 15 bases between. The CDR3 DNA sequence: TGCGCCAGCAGCTTCCAAACAGGGATGAGCTCCTACGAGCAGTACTTC. Translation gives CASSFQTGMSSYEQYF.

The chain has TRBV30 and TRBJ1-2, with TRBD1 matching 11 bases. This CDR3 contains 13 residues. The germline CDR1 and CDR2 sequences are GTSNPN and SVGIG (reference sequence). V lost 5 bases to trimming and J lost 10 bases; unmatched junction nucleotides: 9. CDR3 bases: TGTGCCTGGTTAACCGGGACAGGGGGATTCTACACCTTC. As protein: CAWLTGTGGFYTF.

The chain couples TRBV5-6 to TRBJ1-2, with D unresolved. The CDR3 sequence is 15 residues long. Per the germline V gene, CDR1 is SGHDT and CDR2 is YYEEEE. V lost 6 bases and J lost 1, with 16 bases in between. This chain's CDR3 is CASTLEPTVNYGYTF. The DNA of the CDR3 is TGTGCCAGCACCCTGGAACCAACAGTTAACTATGGCTACACCTTC.

As to this clone: The identical CDR3 is also encoded by other nucleotide sequences in the sample. The chain carries TRBV5-1 and TRBJ2-3, with D possibly matching TRBD2 (6 bases). This CDR3 contains 14 residues. Germline lookup yields CDR1 SGHRS and CDR2 YFSETQ. Trimming removed 3 bases from V and 0 bases from J, with 8 bases in between. CDR3 amino acids: CASSSGTSTDTQYF. In nucleotides, the CDR3 is TGCGCCAGCAGCTCGGGGACTAGCACAGATACGCAGTATTTT.

The chain recombines TRBV23-1 with TRBJ2-7, with D possibly matching TRBD2 (6 bases). TRBV23-1 is reported as an ORF; its role is uncertain. V was clipped by 3 bases and J by 0 bases, with 15 bases between them. The CDR3 has 16 residues. The CDR3 here is CASSQSLQGLSYEQYF. CDR3 DNA sequence: TGCGCCAGCAGTCAGTCTTTGCAGGGACTCTCCTACGAGCAGTACTTC.

In nucleotides, the CDR3 is TGTGCCAGCAGCTCGATTGAACAGGGGGCGGGGGGCACAGATACGCAGTATTTT. This translates into CASSSIEQGAGGTDTQYF. The chain is built from TRBV5-6 and TRBJ2-3, with 9 bases aligning to TRBD1. From germline, CDR1 is SGHDT and CDR2 YYEEEE. V lost 3 bases, J lost 1 base, and 12 bases stayed unmatched. This CDR3 contains 18 residues.

This clone was seen only once. The gene calls are TRBV9 and TRBJ2-2; D perhaps matches TRBD2 (7 bases). Looked up from germline, CDR1 is SGDLS and CDR2 is YYNGEE. The CDR3 consists of 16 residues. V lost 4 bases, J lost 0 bases, and 13 bases lay in between. The CDR3 spells CASSPRGAPNTGELFF. DNA of the CDR3: TGTGCCAGCAGCCCCCGGGGGGCCCCGAACACCGGGGAGCTGTTTTTT.

The rearrangement joins TRBV28 to TRBJ1-5, with a tentative D call TRBD1 (5 bases). Trimming removed 8 bases from V and 1 base from J, with 9 bases in between. The germline CDR1 and CDR2 sequences are MDHEN and SYDVKM. This CDR3 has 13 amino acids. Written as DNA, the CDR3 is TGTGCCAGCCGTGGGGCGAGCAATCAGCCCCAGCATTTT. It encodes CASRGASNQPQHF.

The chain employs TRBV5-1 and TRBJ2-7, with 8 bases identical to TRBD1. CDR1 is SGHRS and CDR2 is YFSETQ in the germline V gene. Unmatched junction bases numbered 10, after V lost 6 bases and J lost 5 bases. The CDR3 is made up of 14 amino acids. The DNA for the CDR3 is TGCGCCAGCACTCCGGGACAGGCTGTACACGAGCAGTACTTC. It translates to CASTPGQAVHEQYF.

As DNA, the CDR3 is TGTGCCAGCAGCGAGGGACTGCAACTTCGAAACACCATATATTTT. Protein sequence: CASSEGLQLRNTIYF. This chain joins TRBV7-2 and TRBJ1-3, with TRBD1 as a possible D gene (5 bases). This CDR3 is built from 15 residues. Trimming cost V 5 bases and J 5 bases, with 16 bases left between them. Germline values: CDR1 SGHTA, CDR2 FQGNSA. The variable domain in full, completed from reference TRBV7-2 and TRBJ1-3, reads GAGVSQSPSNKVTEKGKDVELRCDPISGHTALYWYRQSLGQGLEFLIYFQGNSAPDKSGLPSDRFSAERTGGSVSTLTIQRTQQEDSAVYLCASSEGLQLRNTIYFGEGSWLTVV.

The gene calls are TRBV30 and TRBJ1-4; 8 bases are a match to TRBD1. The CDR3 contains 13 residues. Trimming at V came to 4 bases and at J to 8 bases, leaving 6 bases not matched to a gene. Germline-derived CDR1 and CDR2 are GTSNPN and SVGIG (reference sequence). CDR3 nucleotide sequence: TGTGCCTGGAAGGGACAGGCAGTAGAAAAACTGTTTTTT. Translation gives CAWKGQAVEKLFF.

V gene TRBV4-2 combines with J gene TRBJ2-2; D is perhaps TRBD2 (5 bases). The CDR3 totals 15 residues. The germline V gene encodes CDR1 LGHNA and CDR2 YNFKEQ. Trimming removed 1 base from V and 2 bases from J, with 8 bases in between. CDR3 amino acids: CASSQVTGNTGELFF. CDR3 nucleotides: TGTGCCAGCAGCCAAGTTACGGGAAACACCGGGGAGCTGTTTTTT.

The rearrangement links TRBV9 to TRBJ1-5, with D unclear. This CDR3 has 12 residues. Trimming took 0 bases from V and 9 from J, leaving 7 bases between them. Germline lookup yields CDR1 SGDLS and CDR2 YYNGEE. CDR3 protein: CASSVERAPQHF. Written as DNA, the CDR3 is TGTGCCAGCAGCGTAGAGAGGGCGCCCCAGCATTTT.